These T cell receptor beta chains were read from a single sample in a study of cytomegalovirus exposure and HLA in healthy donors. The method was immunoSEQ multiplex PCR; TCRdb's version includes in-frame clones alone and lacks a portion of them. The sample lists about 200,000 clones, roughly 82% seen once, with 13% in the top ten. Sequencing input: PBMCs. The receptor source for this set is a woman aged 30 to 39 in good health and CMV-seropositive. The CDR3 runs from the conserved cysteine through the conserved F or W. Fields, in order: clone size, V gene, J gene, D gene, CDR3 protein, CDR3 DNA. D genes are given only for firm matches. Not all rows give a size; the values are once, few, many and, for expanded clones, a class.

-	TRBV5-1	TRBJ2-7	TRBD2	CASSFLASGPYEQYF	TGCGCCAGCAGCTTTCTGGCTAGCGGCCCCTACGAGCAGTACTTC
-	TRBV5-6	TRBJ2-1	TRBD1	CASSYRDRVGNEQFF	TGTGCCAGCAGCTACCGGGACAGGGTAGGCAATGAGCAGTTCTTC
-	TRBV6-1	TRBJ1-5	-	CASSIGRGLGQPQHF	TGTGCCAGCAGTATCGGTAGGGGGTTGGGTCAGCCCCAGCATTTT
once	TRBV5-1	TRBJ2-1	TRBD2	CASSNLFGTSGNEQFF	TGCGCCAGCAGCAACCTATTCGGGACTAGCGGCAATGAGCAGTTCTTC
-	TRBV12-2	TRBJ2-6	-	CASRTKTGPSGANVLTF	TGTGCAAGTCGCACCAAGACAGGGCCCTCTGGGGCCAACGTCCTGACTTTC
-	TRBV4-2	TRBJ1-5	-	CASSQDLRGYNQPQHF	TGTGCCAGCAGCCAAGATCTGAGAGGGTACAATCAGCCCCAGCATTTT
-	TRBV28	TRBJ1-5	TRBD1	CASIEQGVRDGQPQHF	TGTGCCAGCATAGAGCAGGGGGTGAGGGATGGTCAGCCCCAGCATTTT
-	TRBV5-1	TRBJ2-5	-	CASTVEGETQYF	TGCGCCAGCACTGTGGAGGGTGAGACCCAGTACTTC
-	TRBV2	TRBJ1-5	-	CASGGDTHQPQHF	TGTGCCAGTGGAGGGGATACCCATCAGCCCCAGCATTTT
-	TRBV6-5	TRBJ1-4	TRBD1	CASSSDPGQGSEKLFF	TGTGCCAGCAGTTCCGATCCGGGACAGGGGAGTGAAAAACTGTTTTTT
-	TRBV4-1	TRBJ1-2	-	CASSPRSETGGGYTF	TGCGCCAGCAGCCCTAGAAGTGAAACAGGCGGTGGCTACACCTTC
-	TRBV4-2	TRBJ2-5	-	CASSQEPLRRYQETQYF	TGTGCCAGCAGCCAAGAACCGCTCCGGAGGTACCAAGAGACCCAGTACTTC
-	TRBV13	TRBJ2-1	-	CASSLEARYNEQFF	TGTGCCAGCAGCTTAGAAGCGAGGTACAATGAGCAGTTCTTC
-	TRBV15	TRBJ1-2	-	CATSRRTGTNYGYTF	TGTGCCACCAGCCGACGGACGGGAACTAACTATGGCTACACCTTC
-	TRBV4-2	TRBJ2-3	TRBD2	CASSQYGTSDPTDTQYF	TGTGCCAGCAGCCAATACGGGACTAGCGACCCTACAGATACGCAGTATTTT
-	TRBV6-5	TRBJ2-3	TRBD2	CASSYSGLAGLYF	TGTGCCAGCAGTTACTCTGGGCTAGCGGGACTGTATTTT
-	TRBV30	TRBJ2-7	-	CAWTERDRPYEQYF	TGTGCCTGGACCGAGCGGGACAGGCCATACGAGCAGTACTTC
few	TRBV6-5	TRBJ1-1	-	CASRPSGTNTEAFF	TGTGCCAGCAGGCCGTCCGGGACAAACACTGAAGCTTTCTTT
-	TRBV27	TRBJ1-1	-	CASSSEGGGTEAFF	TGTGCCAGCAGTTCCGAGGGTGGTGGGACTGAAGCTTTCTTT
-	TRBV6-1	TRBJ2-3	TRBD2	CASSEKAGWTDTQYF	TGTGCCAGCAGTGAAAAAGCGGGGTGGACAGATACGCAGTATTTT
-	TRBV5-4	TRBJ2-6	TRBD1	CASSDRGRPSGANVLTF	TGTGCCAGCAGCGACAGGGGAAGGCCCTCTGGGGCCAACGTCCTGACTTTC
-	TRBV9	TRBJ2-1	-	CASSRVVDEQFF	TGTGCCAGCAGTCGAGTAGTCGATGAGCAGTTCTTC
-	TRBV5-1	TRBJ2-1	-	CASSLGTSYNEQFF	TGCGCCAGCAGCTTAGGTACTAGCTACAATGAGCAGTTCTTC
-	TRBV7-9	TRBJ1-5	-	CASSPLSGEGNQPQHF	TGTGCCAGCAGCCCACTATCGGGTGAGGGCAATCAGCCCCAGCATTTT
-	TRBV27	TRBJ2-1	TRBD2	CASSPASGRARPYNEQFF	TGTGCCAGCAGTCCGGCTAGCGGGAGGGCCAGGCCCTACAATGAGCAGTTCTTC
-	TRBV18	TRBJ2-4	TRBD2	CASSPGGAQNIQYF	TGTGCCAGCTCACCCGGGGGGGCCCAAAACATTCAGTACTTC
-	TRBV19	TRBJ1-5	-	CASSIVGQNSNQPQHF	TGTGCCAGTAGTATAGTGGGGCAGAATAGCAATCAGCCCCAGCATTTT
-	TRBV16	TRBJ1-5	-	CASSYNQPQHF	TGTGCCAGCAGTTACAATCAGCCCCAGCATTTT
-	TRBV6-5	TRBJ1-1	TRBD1	CASSTRGGASTEAFF	TGTGCCAGCAGTACGCGAGGGGGCGCGAGCACTGAAGCTTTCTTT
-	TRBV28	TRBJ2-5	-	CASSPSGSQETQYF	TGTGCCAGCAGCCCCAGCGGAAGCCAAGAGACCCAGTACTTC
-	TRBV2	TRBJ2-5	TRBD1	CASSNGQGQETQYF	TGTGCCAGCAGCAATGGACAGGGGCAAGAGACCCAGTACTTC
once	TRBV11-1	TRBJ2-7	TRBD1	CASSRARTGWSGQYF	TGTGCCAGCAGCAGAGCCCGGACAGGGTGGTCTGGGCAGTACTTC
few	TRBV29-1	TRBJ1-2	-	CSVDDSDGYTF	TGCAGCGTTGACGACAGTGACGGCTACACCTTC
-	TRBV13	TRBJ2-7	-	CASRGRFYEQYF	TGTGCCAGCAGGGGCAGATTCTACGAGCAGTACTTC
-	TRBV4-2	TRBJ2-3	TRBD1	CASSQGDRGRSDTQYF	TGTGCCAGCAGCCAGGGGGACAGGGGGCGCTCAGATACGCAGTATTTT
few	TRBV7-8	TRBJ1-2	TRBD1	CASSIGQGSGYTF	TGTGCCAGCAGCATCGGACAGGGGAGCGGCTACACCTTC
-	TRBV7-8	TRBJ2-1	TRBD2	CASSYVLAGNYNEQFF	TGTGCCAGCAGCTACGTTCTAGCGGGGAACTACAATGAGCAGTTCTTC
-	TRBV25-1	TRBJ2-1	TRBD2	CASSGRDYYNEQFF	TGTGCCAGCAGTGGCCGGGACTACTACAATGAGCAGTTCTTC
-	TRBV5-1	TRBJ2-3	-	CASSLTGELDTQYF	TGCGCCAGCAGCTTGACAGGAGAATTAGATACGCAGTATTTT
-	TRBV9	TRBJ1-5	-	CASSVGRGNQPQHF	TGTGCCAGCAGCGTAGGGCGGGGCAATCAGCCCCAGCATTTT
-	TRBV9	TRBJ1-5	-	CASSTDTDGGPQHF	TGTGCCAGCAGCACGGACACGGACGGTGGGCCCCAGCATTTT
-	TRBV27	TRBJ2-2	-	CASNGGTLNTGELFF	TGTGCCAGCAATGGGGGGACGCTGAACACCGGGGAGCTGTTTTTT
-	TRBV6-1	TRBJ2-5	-	CASSWELAPQETQYF	TGTGCCAGCAGTTGGGAACTAGCCCCGCAAGAGACCCAGTACTTC
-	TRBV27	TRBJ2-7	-	CASSLSAYNYEQYF	TGTGCCAGCAGTTTATCAGCCTATAACTACGAGCAGTACTTC
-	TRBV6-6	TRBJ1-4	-	CASSYRDLEKLFF	TGTGCCAGCAGTTACCGGGACTTAGAAAAACTGTTTTTT
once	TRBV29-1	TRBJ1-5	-	CSVQPGNNQPQHF	TGCAGCGTTCAGCCAGGGAACAATCAGCCCCAGCATTTT